Below are 17 T cell receptor beta chains sequenced from a single sample in a study of T cells after yellow fever vaccination. TCRdb ran MiXCR on the 5' RACE reads and lists one entry per CDR3 protein. Of roughly 520,000 distinct CDR3 sequences in the sample, 21% were seen once. This material consisted of PBMCs, taken roughly 20 days after the first yellow fever vaccination. These receptors were obtained from a man between 18 and 29 years old who received the YFV17D yellow fever vaccine.

V usage is TRBV9 and J usage is TRBJ2-2; D unresolved. The CDR3 totals 14 residues. The V and J ends lost 4 bases and 1 base respectively, with 8 bases between them. CDR1 and CDR2 (germline): SGDLS, YYNGEE. The CDR3 loop reads CASSPAVNTGELFF. The CDR3, as DNA: TGTGCCAGCAGCCCGGCAGTGAACACCGGGGAGCTGTTTTTT.

Note on this clonotype: Just one base apart from a much larger clone, this may be a read error. The V call is TRBV6-2 or TRBV6-3, the J call TRBJ2-1, with D maybe TRBD2 (7 bases). CDR1 is MNHEY, CDR2 SVGEGT, per germline. This CDR3 has 15 amino acids. The CDR3 region has the DNA TGTGCCAGCACCAAAGGGGGGGCGCCGGTCAATGAGCAGCTCTTC. This encodes CASTKGGAPVNEQLF.

The J gene is TRBJ1-6, the V gene TRBV5-4; possible D gene TRBD1, 5 bases. Germline CDR1 is SGHNT and CDR2 is YYREEE (reference sequence). V was cut by 4 bases and J by 8 bases, with 10 bases left in between. This CDR3 region has 13 residues. CDR3 residues: CASSGGWDSPLHF. DNA for the CDR3: TGTGCCAGCAGCGGGGGGTGGGATTCACCCCTCCACTTT.

This chain joins TRBV10-3 and TRBJ2-7, with 7 bases lining up with TRBD1. Losses at the gene ends were 4 bases for V and 4 bases for J; bases not matched to a gene: 4. CDR3 length equals 13 residues. Germline V lookup: CDR1 ENHRY, CDR2 SYGVKD. Written as DNA, the CDR3 is TGTGCCATCAGTGCCCAGACAGGGTACGAGCAGTACTTC. Translated: CAISAQTGYEQYF.

Only a few counts were recorded for this clonotype. This chain uses TRBV20-1 with TRBJ1-2; 10 nucleotides align to TRBD1. Germline loops: CDR1 DFQATT, CDR2 SNEGSKA (reference sequence). The CDR3 extends over 15 amino acids. The V segment lost 5 bases and the J segment 2 bases; nucleotides outside the gene matches: 8. The chain's CDR3 is CSARTRDRGNYGYTF. DNA for the CDR3: TGCAGTGCTCGCACCCGGGACAGGGGCAACTATGGCTACACCTTC.

The chain uses TRBV10-3 and TRBJ1-1; the match to TRBD1 covers 7 bases. The CDR3 totals 14 residues. CDR1 and CDR2 from the germline V gene are ENHRY and SYGVKD. V trimming: 5 bases; J trimming: 4 bases; junction bases outside the gene matches: 7. The CDR3 is CAISIDRVSTEAFF. The CDR3 bases are TGTGCCATCAGTATAGACAGGGTCAGCACTGAAGCTTTCTTT.

The V and J genes are TRBV30 and TRBJ2-3; 7 bases match TRBD2. Germline lookup yields CDR1 GTSNPN and CDR2 SVGIG (reference sequence). The CDR3 is 15 amino acids. Losses at the gene ends were 3 bases for V and 3 bases for J; bases not matched to a gene: 9. The CDR3 DNA reads TGTGCCTGGAGCCTGCGCGCGGGGGTAACAGATACGCAGTATTTT. Amino acids: CAWSLRAGVTDTQYF.

V gene TRBV15 combines with J gene TRBJ2-7; D is undetermined. Germline V lookup: CDR1 LNHNV, CDR2 YYDKDF (reference sequence). Trimming shortened V by 0 bases and J by 3 bases, and 12 bases separated the two germline ends. The CDR3 loop spans 15 amino acids. CDR3 in amino acids: CATSRDNTAIYEQYV. CDR3 bases: TGTGCCACCAGCAGAGATAATACAGCTATCTACGAGCAGTACGTC.

V usage is TRBV18 and J usage is TRBJ1-1; D is uncertain. From germline, CDR1 is KGHSH and CDR2 LQKENI. V dropped 2 bases and J dropped 0 bases, with 13 bases sitting between them. The CDR3 contains 16 residues. The CDR3 reads CASSPGRPALNTEAFF. DNA of the CDR3: TGTGCCAGCTCACCAGGCAGGCCTGCCTTGAACACTGAAGCTTTCTTT.

In this sample, this clonotype turned up a few times. The genes are TRBV4-2 and TRBJ2-7; TRBD1 matches at 7 bases. V lost 1 base and J lost 7; bases outside the gene matches: 7. Per the germline V gene, CDR1 is LGHNA and CDR2 is YNFKEQ. The CDR3 loop spans 14 amino acids. CDR3 sequence (DNA): TGTGCCAGCAGCCAAGTAGGGGGCGAGGGGGAGCAGTACTTC. This sequence encodes CASSQVGGEGEQYF.

The chain couples TRBV6-5 to TRBJ1-1; no clear D gene. The CDR3 totals 14 residues. Germline V gene lookup returns CDR1 MNHEY and CDR2 SVGAGI. With 0 bases removed from V and 7 bases from J, the gap between germline ends came to 12 bases. In nucleotides, the CDR3 is TGTGCCAGCAGTTACTCGGCTGGCTTAGGTGAAGCTTTCTTT. This sequence encodes CASSYSAGLGEAFF.

This clonotype has just a few counts. Germline is not matched at one junction end, which may reflect a read error. The rearrangement joins TRBV20-1 to TRBJ1-2; D not resolved. This CDR3 spans 12 amino acids. Per the germline V gene, CDR1 is DFQATT and CDR2 is SNEGSKA (reference sequence). The CDR3 DNA reads as TGCAGTGCCAGAGAGTGGAACTATGGCTACACCTTC. The encoded protein is CSAREWNYGYTF.

J is TRBJ1-2 and V is TRBV5-1; D is unclear. The CDR3 covers 14 residues. Germline values: CDR1 SGHRS, CDR2 YFSETQ. The V and J ends lost 0 bases and 3 bases respectively, with 9 bases between them. The CDR3 is CASSLAGPDYGYTF. The CDR3 DNA is TGCGCCAGCAGCTTGGCCGGCCCTGACTATGGCTACACCTTC.

This clonotype was counted a few times. V gene TRBV20-1 combines with J gene TRBJ2-4, with 12 bases that match TRBD2. The CDR3 contains 15 residues. J lost 5 bases, V lost 2 bases, and 4 bases had no gene match. CDR1 DFQATT and CDR2 SNEGSKA come from the germline V gene (reference sequence). The chain's CDR3 is CSARLAGGNENIQYF. CDR3 bases: TGCAGTGCTAGACTAGCGGGGGGGAATGAAAACATTCAGTACTTC.

The genes are TRBV25-1 and TRBJ2-1; 10 positions match TRBD2. This CDR3 is 18 amino acids long. The germline V gene encodes CDR1 MGHDK and CDR2 SYGVNS. V lost 5 bases and J lost 0; bases outside the gene matches: 10. The CDR3 sequence: CASSIAGGSISSYNEQFF. The CDR3 nucleotides are TGTGCCAGCAGTATAGCGGGGGGCTCGATAAGCTCCTACAATGAGCAGTTCTTC.

The chain couples TRBV13 to TRBJ1-1; 7 bases match TRBD1. The CDR3 sequence is 14 residues long. CDR1 is PRHDT, CDR2 FYEKMQ, per germline (reference sequence). The V segment lost 5 bases and the J segment 4 bases; nucleotides outside the gene matches: 7. CDR3 region: CASSRQGGGTEAFF. CDR3 nucleotide sequence: TGTGCCAGCAGCCGTCAGGGGGGGGGCACTGAAGCTTTCTTT.

J is TRBJ2-3 and V is TRBV10-1, with D uncertain. The germline V gene has CDR1 WNHNN and CDR2 SYGVQD (reference sequence). The CDR3 has 12 amino acids. V lost 4 bases and J 7 bases, leaving 9 bases between the germline ends. The CDR3 loop reads CASSVDRNTQYF. The CDR3 coding sequence is TGCGCCAGCAGTGTTGATCGAAATACGCAGTATTTT.